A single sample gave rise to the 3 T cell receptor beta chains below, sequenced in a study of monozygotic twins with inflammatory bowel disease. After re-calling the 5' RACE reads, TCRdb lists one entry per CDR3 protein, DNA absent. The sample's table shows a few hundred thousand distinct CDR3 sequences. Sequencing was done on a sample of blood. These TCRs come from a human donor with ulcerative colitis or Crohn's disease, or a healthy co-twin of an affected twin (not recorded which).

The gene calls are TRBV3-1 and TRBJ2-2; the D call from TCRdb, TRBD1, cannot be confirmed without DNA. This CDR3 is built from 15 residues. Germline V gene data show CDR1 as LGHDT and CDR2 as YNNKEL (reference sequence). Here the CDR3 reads CASSQDPGGTGELFF. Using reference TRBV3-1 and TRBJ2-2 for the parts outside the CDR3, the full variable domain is DTAVSQTPKYLVTQMGNDKSIKCEQNLGHDTMYWYKQDSKKFLKIMFSYNNKELIINETVPNRFSPKSPDKAHLNLHINSLELGDSAVYFCASSQDPGGTGELFFGEGSRLTVL.

The CDR3 region is CASSQGALGNTIYF. The rearrangement joins TRBV6-1 to TRBJ1-3; TCRdb outputs TRBD1, but without DNA this stays unchecked. The CDR3 is made up of 14 amino acids. CDR1 MNHNS and CDR2 SASEGT come from the germline V gene.

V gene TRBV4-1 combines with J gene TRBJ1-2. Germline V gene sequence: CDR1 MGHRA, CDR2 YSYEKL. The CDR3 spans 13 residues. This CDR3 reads CASSPREDYGYTF.